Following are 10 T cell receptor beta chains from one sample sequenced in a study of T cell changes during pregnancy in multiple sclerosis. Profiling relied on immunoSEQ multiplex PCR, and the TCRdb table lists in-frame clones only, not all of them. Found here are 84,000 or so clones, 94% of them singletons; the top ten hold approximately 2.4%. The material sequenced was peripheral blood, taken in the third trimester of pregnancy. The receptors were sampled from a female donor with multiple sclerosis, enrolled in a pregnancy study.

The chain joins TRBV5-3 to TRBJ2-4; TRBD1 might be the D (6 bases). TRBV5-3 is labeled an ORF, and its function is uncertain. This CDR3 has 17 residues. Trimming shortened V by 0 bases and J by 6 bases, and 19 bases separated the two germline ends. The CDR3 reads CARSLDALGEGGNIQYF. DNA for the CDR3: TGTGCCAGAAGCTTGGATGCGTTAGGGGAAGGGGGAAACATTCAGTACTTC.

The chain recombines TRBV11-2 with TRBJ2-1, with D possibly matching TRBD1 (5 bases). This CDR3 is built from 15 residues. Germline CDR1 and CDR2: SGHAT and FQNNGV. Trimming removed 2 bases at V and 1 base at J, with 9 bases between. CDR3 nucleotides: TGTGCCAGCAGCTTAATCAGGGATTCCTACAATGAGCAGTTCTTC. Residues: CASSLIRDSYNEQFF.

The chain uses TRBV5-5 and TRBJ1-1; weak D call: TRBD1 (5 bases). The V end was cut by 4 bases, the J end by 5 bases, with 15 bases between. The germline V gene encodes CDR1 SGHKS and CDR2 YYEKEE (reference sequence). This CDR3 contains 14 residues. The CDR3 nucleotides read TGTGCCAGCAGCAGGGGTCGGGCGGATACTGAAGCTTTCTTT. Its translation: CASSRGRADTEAFF.

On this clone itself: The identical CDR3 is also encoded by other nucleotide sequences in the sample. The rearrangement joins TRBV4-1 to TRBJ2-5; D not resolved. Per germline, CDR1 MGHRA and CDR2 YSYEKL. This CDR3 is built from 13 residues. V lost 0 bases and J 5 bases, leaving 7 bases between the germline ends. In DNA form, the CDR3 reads TGCGCCAGCAGCCAAGATGCTGAGGAGACCCAGTACTTC. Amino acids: CASSQDAEETQYF.

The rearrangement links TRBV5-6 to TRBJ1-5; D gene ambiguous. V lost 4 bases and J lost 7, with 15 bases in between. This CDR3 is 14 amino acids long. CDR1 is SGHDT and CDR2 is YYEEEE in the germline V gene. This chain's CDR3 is CASSPGFGGQPQHF. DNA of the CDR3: TGTGCCAGCAGCCCCGGGTTCGGAGGGCAGCCCCAGCATTTT.

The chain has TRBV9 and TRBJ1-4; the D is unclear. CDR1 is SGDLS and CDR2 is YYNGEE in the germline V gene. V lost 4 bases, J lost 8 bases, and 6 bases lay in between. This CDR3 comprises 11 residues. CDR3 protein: CASSSGEKLFF. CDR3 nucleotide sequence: TGTGCCAGCAGCTCGGGAGAAAAACTGTTTTTT.

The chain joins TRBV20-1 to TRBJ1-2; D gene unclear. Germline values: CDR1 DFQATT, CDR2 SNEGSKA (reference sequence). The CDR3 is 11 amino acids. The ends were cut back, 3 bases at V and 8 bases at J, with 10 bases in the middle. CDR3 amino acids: CSAREGRGYTF. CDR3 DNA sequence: TGCAGTGCTAGGGAGGGCCGCGGCTACACCTTC.

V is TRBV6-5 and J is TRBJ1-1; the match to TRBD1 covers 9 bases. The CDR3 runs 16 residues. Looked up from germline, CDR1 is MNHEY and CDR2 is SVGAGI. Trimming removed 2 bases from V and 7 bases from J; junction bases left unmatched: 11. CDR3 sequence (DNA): TGTGCCAGCAGTTACGGCCCCGGGACAGGGAAGGATGAAGCTTTCTTT. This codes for CASSYGPGTGKDEAFF.

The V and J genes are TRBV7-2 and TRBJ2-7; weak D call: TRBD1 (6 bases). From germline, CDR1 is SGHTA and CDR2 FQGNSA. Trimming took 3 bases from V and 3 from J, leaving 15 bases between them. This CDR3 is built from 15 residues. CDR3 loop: CASSFLGEGGYEQYF. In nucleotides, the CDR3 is TGTGCCAGCAGCTTTTTAGGGGAAGGGGGCTACGAGCAGTACTTC.

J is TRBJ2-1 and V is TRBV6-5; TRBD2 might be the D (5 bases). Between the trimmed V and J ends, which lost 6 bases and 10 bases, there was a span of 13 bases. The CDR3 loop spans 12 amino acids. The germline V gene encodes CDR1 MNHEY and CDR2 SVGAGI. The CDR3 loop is CASSKDYQEQFF. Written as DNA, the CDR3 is TGTGCCAGCAGCAAAGACTACCAAGAGCAGTTCTTC.